The subject of this entry is one T cell receptor beta chain. The antigen it recognizes is unknown. The sample holds no much larger clone one base away, and base qualities are not on file. The data stem from a study of T cells after yellow fever vaccination (dated by TCRdb to about 2019). The study in broad terms: Libraries from fractions with low cell numbers were prepared with the SMART-Seq v4 Ultra Low Input RNA kit. Blood was collected at multiple timepoints before and after primary and secondary immunization, and bulk PBMC replicates and cell subsets were isolated. Bulk TCR alpha and beta repertoires were sequenced longitudinally to track T-cell clones before and after primary and booster YFV17D yellow fever vaccination. The cohort comprised two healthy male donors, one aged 18 to 30 and one aged 30 to 40 years.

The label giving this sample's treatment or condition can be read as: live attenuated yellow fever vaccine strain. Two biological replicates of bulk PBMCs were collected at each blood-draw timepoint. PBMCs were isolated from peripheral blood using a standard Ficoll-Paque protocol. TriZol was used to extract RNA from bulk PBMCs, from CD4 and CD8 fractions, and from dextramer-positive and dextramer-negative fractions. The study at large found these results: After the booster, most clones that had expanded after primary vaccination were detected again (about 97% of CD4 and under 90% of CD8), suggesting broad maintenance of memory. Compared with the primary T-cell response, the secondary T-cell response was faster but weaker, reaching its peak on day 5 rather than on day 15. A small fraction of clonotypes appeared in both the CD4 and CD8 compartments, likely as a result of convergent recombination. The study included only two donors, which limits how far the findings can be generalized. FACS-sorted repertoires could contain abundant contaminating clonotypes from the bulk population, so computational filtering was required.

From cysteine to phenylalanine, the CDR3 is 15 amino acids long. Solely the CDR3 DNA is kept, with 45 bases framed from the first base. The germline V gene encodes CDR1 LGHDT and CDR2 YNNKEL (reference sequence). V is trimmed back by 7 bases and J by 9 bases, and the junction contains 9 bases that no gene match accounts for. Synthesis of TCR cDNA relied on 5'RACE template switching, a step that introduced a universal primer site along with unique molecular identifiers. cDNA synthesis was primed from both the TCR alpha and TCR beta constant segments. Two PCR steps were used to amplify libraries, with sample barcodes and sequencing adapters being added in the second step. Sequencing of libraries was done on Illumina HiSeq 2500 (2x100 bp) or NovaSeq (2x150 bp). Per the authors' processing: Reads were demultiplexed and collapsed into UMI consensus sequences with MIGEC, and V(D)J alignment was performed with MiXCR. Vaccine-responding clonotypes were identified with edgeR using replicate PBMC samples, with FDR below 0.01 and a log2 fold change above 5 up to day 15 being required. Each bulk clonotype was labeled CD4 or CD8 based on which sequenced repertoire, CD4 or CD8, contained the clonotype at higher abundance. TCRdb itself trimmed the public reads at Q25 with fastp, ran MiXCR and retained productive beta chains. Each entry merges the rows of one CDR3 protein and shows their most common DNA and genes. The V and J calls here are based on TCRdb, not the publication. This sample lists 400,000 or so distinct CDR3 sequences; 6.2% were detected once. 15% of the sample belongs to the ten largest clones.

This TCR derives from a man in his thirties or forties who received the YFV17D yellow fever vaccine. The chain is encoded by TRBV3-1 joined to TRBJ2-1; TRBD2 agrees with 13 junctional bases. The sample was PBMCs, taken 5 days after the yellow fever booster vaccination. CDR3 sequence: CASTPRTSGSSEQFF. The DNA sequence is given as TGTGCCAGCACCCCTCGGACTAGCGGGAGTTCTGAGCAGTTCTTC.